This record looks at one T cell receptor beta chain sequence and its context. Antigen unknown. The data were obtained in a study of cytomegalovirus exposure and HLA in healthy donors. Study outcomes and limitations: Researchers reported in a later analysis that common viral pathogens appeared linked to several top clusters.

The PCR had 60 Vbeta and 13 Jbeta primers. The method was immunoSEQ multiplex PCR; TCRdb's version includes in-frame clones alone and lacks a portion of them. The data contain 120,000 or so clones, approximately 80% of them singletons. Trimming cost V 4 bases and J 4 bases; bases outside gene matches: 9. The CDR3 extends over 15 amino acids. Germline CDR1 and CDR2: MGHRA and YSYEKL. The sequenced sample was PBMCs. The chain is built from TRBV4-1 and TRBJ1-1, with TRBD1 matching 7 bases. This sequence originates from a man aged 18 to 29 in good health and CMV-seropositive. Written as DNA, the CDR3 is TGCGCCAGCAGCCCGGCCGGGACAGTGGTCACTGAAGCTTTCTTT. This sequence encodes CASSPAGTVVTEAFF.